This is a list of T cell receptor beta chains from one sample in a study of cytomegalovirus exposure and HLA in healthy donors. The protocol was immunoSEQ multiplex PCR, while the TCRdb copy is restricted to in-frame clones and leaves out a portion. The sample holds about 150,000 clones, 80% seen once. Sequencing input: PBMCs. These TCRs come from a woman aged 40 to 50 in good health and CMV-seropositive. Both conserved end residues are part of each CDR3.

TRBV9	TRBJ2-2	CASSVDNLSGGELFF
TRBV11-1	TRBJ2-2	CASSPRTENTGELFF
TRBV29-1	TRBJ1-1	CSVRPEVGVFRRLNTEAFF
TRBV19	TRBJ1-1	CASSARDRGTEAFF
TRBV7-3	TRBJ2-2	CASSLMGGGNTGELFF
TRBV11-2	TRBJ2-1	CASSSPIRGPYNEQFF
TRBV5-8	TRBJ2-1	CASSLWRERFF
TRBV6-1	TRBJ2-3	CASSVGGGTDTQYF
TRBV9	TRBJ2-1	CASSTLEAAEQFF
TRBV27	TRBJ2-2	CASSALAGTGELFF
TRBV23-1	TRBJ2-1	CASSQSGAGGEQFF
TRBV11-3	TRBJ2-3	CASSLGAGSSTDTQYF
TRBV19	TRBJ1-6	CASSPIGQGPEIAYNSPLHF
TRBV12-5	TRBJ2-1	CASGLPTSGGPNEQFF
TRBV13	TRBJ2-7	CASSSPPNYEQYF
TRBV10-3	TRBJ2-7	CAISDPSYEQYF
TRBV6-6	TRBJ2-1	CASSYAGRHGEQFF
TRBV19	TRBJ1-4	CASSMNGQGYAKLFF
TRBV5-1	TRBJ2-5	CASSLGGQGARETQYF
TRBV9	TRBJ2-3	CASSEGQHTDTQYF
TRBV5-1	TRBJ2-2	CASSGRTGKNGELFF
TRBV19	TRBJ1-2	CASSPRTGPSSYGYTF
TRBV4-1	TRBJ1-2	CASSQPGQGEYGYTF
TRBV27	TRBJ2-1	CASSTSGGYNEQFF
TRBV4-1	TRBJ2-1	CASSPQGAEQFF
TRBV19	TRBJ2-7	CASSKLAGVTEQYF
TRBV6-1	TRBJ1-2	CASMVGTGRNYGYTF
TRBV9	TRBJ1-1	CASSVRGDRNTEAFF
TRBV27	TRBJ2-7	CASSLGGGDSYEQYF
TRBV28	TRBJ2-7	CASSPPPGQGSEQYF